This T cell receptor (beta chain) was sequenced for a study of blood T cells in healthy people across ages. Study-wide results and caveats: Diversity estimates from one million T cells were considered underestimates. When set beside aged donors, long-lived donors presented more naive CD4+ cells and higher diversity.

As regards this clonotype: Its antigen remains unidentified. A much larger clone sits a single nucleotide away, making a read error possible.

The use of a sample-barcoded 5' primer and a J-beta primer mix characterized a second PCR of roughly 6 to 11 cycles. TCRdb itself ran the 5' RACE reads through MiXCR, one entry per CDR3 protein. The data show 650,000 to 900,000 distinct CDR3 sequences, around 68% seen once. Sequenced material: blood. This clonotype originated in a man aged 30 to 39 in good health.

The DNA of the CDR3 is TGTGCCAGCAGTCCGATTTACAATGAGCAGTTCTTC. Its protein product is CASSPIYNEQFF. This rearrangement joins TRBV12-3 or TRBV12-4 to TRBJ2-1; D is undetermined. This CDR3 has 12 amino acids. V was clipped by 5 bases and J by 4 bases, with 6 bases between them.